The entry below describes one T cell receptor beta chain. Its cognate antigen is unknown. Construction of the TCRbeta library involved unique molecular identifiers. From the PCR reads, TCRdb called clonotypes with MiXCR, one entry per CDR3 protein. The sample holds about 980,000 distinct CDR3 sequences, roughly 29% seen once. There are 14 residues in the CDR3. The J segment lost 5 bases and the V segment lost 2 bases, leaving 6 bases of the junction unmatched. The germline CDR1 and CDR2 sequences are GTSNPN and SVGIG (reference sequence). This specimen belongs to a study of T-cell reconstitution after alpha-beta-depleted transplantation in children. Study-wide results and caveats: Day-60 TCRbeta diversity that was high in some patients was derived from surviving recipient T cells and thymic progenitors. T-cell numbers and diversity, one year after transplant, stemmed largely from T cells that were newly produced. There were reportedly several hundred expanded graft clones from which alpha-beta T cells came about two months after transplant.

This receptor was obtained from a boy in the first two years of life who had a stem cell transplant for SCID, so the T cells may come from the graft donor. Sequencing was performed on PBMCs, mostly from graft donor cells, taken 360 days after TCRalphabeta/CD19-depleted stem cell transplant. V is TRBV30 and J is TRBJ2-3; the match to TRBD1 covers 8 bases. CDR3 sequence reads: CAWSQGAPLDTQYF. In nucleotides, the CDR3 is TGTGCCTGGAGTCAGGGGGCCCCCTTAGATACGCAGTATTTT.